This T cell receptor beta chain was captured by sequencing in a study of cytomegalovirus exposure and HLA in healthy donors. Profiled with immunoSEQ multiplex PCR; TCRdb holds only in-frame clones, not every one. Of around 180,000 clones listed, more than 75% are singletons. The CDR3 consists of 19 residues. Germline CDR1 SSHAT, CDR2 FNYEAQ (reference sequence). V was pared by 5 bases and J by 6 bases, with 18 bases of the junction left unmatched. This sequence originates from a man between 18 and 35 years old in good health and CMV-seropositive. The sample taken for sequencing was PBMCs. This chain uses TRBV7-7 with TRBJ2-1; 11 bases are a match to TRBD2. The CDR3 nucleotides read TGTGCCAGCAGCCCTTTATTAGGGATCACTAGCGGGAGAACCAATGAGCAGTTCTTC. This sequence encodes CASSPLLGITSGRTNEQFF.